This is a list of T cell receptor beta chains from one sample in a study of cytotoxic CD8 clonotypes in ibrutinib-treated CLL. The protocol was immunoSEQ multiplex PCR, while the TCRdb copy is restricted to in-frame clones and leaves out a portion. Among approximately 100,000 clones listed, approximately 80% were seen once. Specimen: PBMCs, collected after 12 months of ibrutinib treatment. The receptors here all came from a human donor with chronic lymphocytic leukemia. CDR3s include the opening cysteine and the closing phenylalanine or tryptophan.

j_call: TRBJ1-4; v_call: TRBV30; cdr3_aa: CAWSVRGTATNEKLFF
j_call: TRBJ2-1; v_call: TRBV18; cdr3_aa: CASSPLSGGDNEQFF
j_call: TRBJ1-4; v_call: TRBV18; cdr3_aa: CASSPAGGTTNEKLFF
j_call: NA; v_call: TRBV7-3; cdr3_aa: CASSLFGGYQETQYF
j_call: TRBJ2-6; v_call: TRBV9; cdr3_aa: CASPGGVSGANVLTF
j_call: TRBJ2-2; v_call: TRBV7-3; cdr3_aa: CASSFEGITGELFF
j_call: TRBJ2-7; v_call: TRBV30; cdr3_aa: CAWKLAGYEQYF
j_call: TRBJ1-1; v_call: TRBV12-5; cdr3_aa: CASGRLTLNTEAFF
j_call: TRBJ2-7; v_call: TRBV13; cdr3_aa: CASRPSGRSSYEQYF
j_call: TRBJ2-7; v_call: TRBV7-3; cdr3_aa: CASSSPGLALSYEQYF
j_call: TRBJ2-1; v_call: TRBV10-3; cdr3_aa: CAISDGRDTYNEQFF
j_call: TRBJ2-7; v_call: TRBV6-5; cdr3_aa: CASSVTWGGTYEQYF
j_call: TRBJ1-1; v_call: TRBV27; cdr3_aa: CASSLSRTVEAFF
j_call: TRBJ1-2; v_call: TRBV27; cdr3_aa: CASSISWTGNYGYTF
j_call: TRBJ1-1; v_call: TRBV10-3; cdr3_aa: CAISETGGTEAFF
j_call: TRBJ1-4; v_call: TRBV4-2; cdr3_aa: CASSQEGNTGSEKLFF
j_call: TRBJ2-2; v_call: TRBV10-2; cdr3_aa: CATIPRGNAGELFF
j_call: TRBJ1-1; v_call: TRBV5-1; cdr3_aa: CASSLPPQGNTEAFF
j_call: TRBJ1-4; v_call: TRBV15; cdr3_aa: CATSSYVGEKLFF
j_call: TRBJ2-7; v_call: TRBV11-2; cdr3_aa: CASSLKGLAESYEQYF
j_call: TRBJ2-7; v_call: TRBV5-4; cdr3_aa: CASSLGSGTGDEQYF
j_call: TRBJ1-1; v_call: TRBV11-3; cdr3_aa: CASSLRGEAFF